One and the same sample provided the 9 T cell receptor beta chains below, sequenced in a study of cytomegalovirus exposure and HLA in healthy donors. The PCR used 60 Vbeta and 13 Jbeta primers. The data were produced by immunoSEQ multiplex PCR, yet TCRdb's version contains in-frame clones alone and is incomplete. The sample yields 210,000 or so clones, roughly 80% seen once. The specimen was PBMCs. The receptors originated from a middle-aged man in good health and CMV-seronegative.

The chain employs TRBV5-1 and TRBJ1-1; possible D gene TRBD1, 5 bases. The ends were cut back, 4 bases at V and 1 base at J, with 20 bases in the middle. Germline values: CDR1 SGHRS, CDR2 YFSETQ. This CDR3 region has 17 residues. CDR3 coding DNA: TGCGCCAGCAGCAGGCAGGGCAAGAAAGGATCGAACACTGAAGCTTTCTTT. Translated: CASSRQGKKGSNTEAFF.

This clone has just a few counts. V gene TRBV6-1 combines with J gene TRBJ1-5; tentatively, D is TRBD1 (5 bases). Germline V gene sequence: CDR1 MNHNS, CDR2 SASEGT. CDR3 length equals 12 residues. Trimming shortened V by 7 bases and J by 5 bases, and 9 bases separated the two germline ends. The CDR3: CASNQGYQPQHF. As DNA, the CDR3 is TGTGCCAGCAATCAGGGCTATCAGCCCCAGCATTTT.

Written as DNA, the CDR3 is TGTGCCAGTACAGCGGGAGAGGGGGGTGGCACAGATACGCAGTATTTT. It codes for CASTAGEGGGTDTQYF. J is TRBJ2-3 and V is TRBV19; TRBD2 agrees at 8 bases. V gave up 7 bases and J gave up 1 base; unmatched junction bases: 10. The germline CDR1 and CDR2 sequences are LNHDA and SQIVND (reference sequence). The CDR3 is 16 amino acids.

The chain uses TRBV6-6 and TRBJ2-2, with 13 bases that match TRBD2. CDR3 length equals 15 residues. The trim removed 6 bases at V and 6 bases at J, leaving 4 bases unmatched. CDR1 is MNHNY, CDR2 SVGAGI, per germline (reference sequence). The DNA of the CDR3 is TGTGCCAGCAGGGTACTAGCGGGAGGGGCCGGGGAGCTGTTTTTT. Translation: CASRVLAGGAGELFF.

This chain links TRBV7-9 with TRBJ2-7; TRBD1 agrees at 8 bases. Germline trimming cut 1 base from V and 3 bases from J; bases unmatched to any gene: 5. This CDR3 is built from 15 residues. The V gene's germline CDR1 is SEHNR and CDR2 FQNEAQ (reference sequence). The CDR3 DNA sequence: TGTGCCAGCAGCTTAGGACAGGGGTCAATCTACGAGCAGTACTTC. It translates to CASSLGQGSIYEQYF.

The V gene is TRBV10-1, the J gene TRBJ2-2; no firm D call. The CDR3 totals 14 residues. CDR1 and CDR2 (germline): WNHNN, SYGVQD (reference sequence). V shed 4 bases and J shed 3 bases, with 9 bases lying between them. The CDR3 sequence: CASSVVPDTGELFF. The CDR3 DNA reads TGCGCCAGCAGTGTAGTCCCGGACACCGGGGAGCTGTTTTTT.

The genes are TRBV5-1 and TRBJ1-2; D not resolved. The germline CDR1 and CDR2 sequences are SGHRS and YFSETQ. This CDR3 has 14 residues. Trimming took 4 bases from V and 2 from J, leaving 12 bases between them. DNA of the CDR3: TGCGCCAGCAGCCTAGACGGCAGAAACTATGGCTACACCTTC. It encodes CASSLDGRNYGYTF.

The rearrangement uses TRBV29-1 and TRBJ2-1; D gene ambiguous. Germline V gene data show CDR1 as SQVTM and CDR2 as ANQGSEA. V was pared by 2 bases and J by 5 bases, with 10 bases between. This CDR3 spans 13 amino acids. CDR3 sequence (DNA): TGCAGCGTTGAAATTCAGATCCACAATGAGCAGTTCTTC. Its translation is CSVEIQIHNEQFF.

This clone was found a few times. J is TRBJ2-7 and V is TRBV4-1, with TRBD1 matching over 9 bases. V gave up 2 bases and J gave up 0 bases; unmatched junction bases: 5. In germline, CDR1 is MGHRA, CDR2 YSYEKL. This CDR3 is built from 16 residues. The CDR3 is CASSQFPGQGSYEQYF. The CDR3 DNA reads TGCGCCAGCAGCCAATTCCCGGGACAGGGCTCCTACGAGCAGTACTTC.